The T cell receptor (beta chain) described here comes from a study of cytomegalovirus exposure and HLA in healthy donors. Findings and limits, study-wide: Later on, an analysis found that several of the most significant clusters appeared to be linked to common viral pathogens, which included parvovirus B19. TCR beta chains associated with HLA were, in a later analysis, more clonally expanded than equally common others. Sequence variants that were highly shared formed a cluster that was likely a sequencing artifact. HLA restriction was apparent for most CMV-associated TCR beta chains in a later analysis.

60 Vbeta and 13 Jbeta primers were used in PCR. Generated by immunoSEQ multiplex PCR, the TCRdb table keeps only in-frame clones and is missing some. The sample has hundreds of thousands of clones; more than 55% are singletons. With regard to this clone: No antigen is known for it.

V was shortened by 7 bases and J by 0 bases, with 13 bases between the two germline ends. This CDR3 region has 15 residues. Germline V gene lookup returns CDR1 MNHNS and CDR2 SASEGT. The chain links TRBV6-1 to TRBJ1-3; no reliable D call. The sample was PBMCs. This clonotype was sampled from a female donor in good health and CMV-seronegative. This chain's CDR3 is CASIPGPSSGNTIYF. CDR3 nucleotides: TGTGCCAGCATTCCAGGCCCAAGCTCTGGAAACACCATATATTTT.